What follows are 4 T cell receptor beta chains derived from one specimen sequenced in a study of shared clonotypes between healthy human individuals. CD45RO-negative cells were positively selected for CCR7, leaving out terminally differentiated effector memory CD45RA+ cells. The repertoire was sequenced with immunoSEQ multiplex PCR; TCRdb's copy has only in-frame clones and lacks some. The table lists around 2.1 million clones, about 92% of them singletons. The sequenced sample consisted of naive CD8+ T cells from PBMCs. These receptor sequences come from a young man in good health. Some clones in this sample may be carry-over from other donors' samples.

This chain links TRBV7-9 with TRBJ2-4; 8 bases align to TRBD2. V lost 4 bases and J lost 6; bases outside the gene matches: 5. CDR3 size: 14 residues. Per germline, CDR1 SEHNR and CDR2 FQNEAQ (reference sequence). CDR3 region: CASSSPGLVNIQYF. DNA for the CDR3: TGTGCCAGCAGCTCACCGGGACTAGTAAACATTCAGTACTTC.

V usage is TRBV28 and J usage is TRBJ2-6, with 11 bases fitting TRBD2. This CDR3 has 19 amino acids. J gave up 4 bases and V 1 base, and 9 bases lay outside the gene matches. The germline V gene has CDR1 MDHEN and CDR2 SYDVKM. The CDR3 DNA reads TGTGCCAGCAGTTTATCAACTAGCGGGAGCTTCGGGGGGGCCAACGTCCTGACTTTC. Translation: CASSLSTSGSFGGANVLTF. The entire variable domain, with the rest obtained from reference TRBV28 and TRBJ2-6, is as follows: DVKVTQSSRYLVKRTGEKVFLECVQDMDHENMFWYRQDPGLGLRLIYFSYDVKMKEKGDIPEGYSVSREKKERFSLILESASTNQTSMYLCASSLSTSGSFGGANVLTFGAGSRLTVL.

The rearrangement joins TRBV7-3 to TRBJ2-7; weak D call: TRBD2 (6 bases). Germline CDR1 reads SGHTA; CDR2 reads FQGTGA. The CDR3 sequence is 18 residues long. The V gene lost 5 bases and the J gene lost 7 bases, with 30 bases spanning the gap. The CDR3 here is CASSHPPLYGRDVSEQYF. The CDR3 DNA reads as TGTGCCAGCAGCCATCCTCCCCTCTACGGGCGGGACGTCTCTGAGCAGTACTTC.

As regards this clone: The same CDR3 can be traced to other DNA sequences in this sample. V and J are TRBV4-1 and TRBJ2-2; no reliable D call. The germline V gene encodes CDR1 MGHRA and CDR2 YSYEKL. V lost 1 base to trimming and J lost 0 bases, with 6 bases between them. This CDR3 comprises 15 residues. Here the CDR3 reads CASSQVGPNTGELFF. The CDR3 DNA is TGCGCCAGCAGCCAAGTAGGGCCGAACACCGGGGAGCTGTTTTTT.